Each of the 10 T cell receptor beta chains below was sequenced from the same sample in a study of cytomegalovirus exposure and HLA in healthy donors. The PCR had 60 Vbeta and 13 Jbeta primers. The protocol was immunoSEQ multiplex PCR, while the TCRdb copy is restricted to in-frame clones and leaves out a portion. Of roughly 100,000 clones listed, 69% were seen once; the top ten hold more than 2.5%. The material sequenced was PBMCs. The receptors derive from a man under 40 in good health and CMV-seronegative.

The chain carries TRBV27 and TRBJ1-1, with a weak D call TRBD1 (5 bases). V lost 8 bases and J lost 1, with 11 bases in between. Germline CDR1 reads MNHEY; CDR2 reads SMNVEV (reference sequence). The CDR3 runs to 13 residues. This chain's CDR3 is CASARQKNTEAFF. CDR3 sequence (DNA): TGTGCCAGCGCCCGACAGAAGAACACTGAAGCTTTCTTT.

This rearrangement joins TRBV11-3 to TRBJ1-1; TRBD1 agrees at 7 bases. Germline V CDR1 and CDR2: SGHNT, YENEEA. V was pared by 8 bases and J by 3 bases, with 9 bases of the junction left unmatched. The CDR3 consists of 14 residues. The CDR3 DNA sequence: TGTGCCAGCTCAGCCGGACAGGCTTACACTGAAGCTTTCTTT. Translating gives CASSAGQAYTEAFF. Variable domain in full (rest from reference TRBV11-3 and TRBJ1-1): EAGVVQSPRYKIIEKKQPVAFWCNPISGHNTLYWYLQNLGQGPELLIRYENEEAVDDSQLPKDRFSAERLKGVDSTLKIQPAELGDSAVYLCASSAGQAYTEAFFGQGTRLTVV.

The gene calls are TRBV7-2 and TRBJ1-1; D may be TRBD1 (6 bases). The CDR3 has 13 amino acids. The V gene's germline CDR1 is SGHTA and CDR2 FQGNSA. Trimming stripped 1 base from V and 5 bases from J, with 8 bases between. The CDR3 sequence is CASSLGGRTEAFF. The CDR3 region has the DNA TGTGCCAGCAGCTTAGGGGGGCGGACTGAAGCTTTCTTT.

In this sample, this clone turned up a few times. V gene TRBV7-9 combines with J gene TRBJ1-1; 8 bases are a match to TRBD1. J was trimmed by 3 bases and V by 5 bases; bases with no gene match: 8. Germline loops: CDR1 SEHNR, CDR2 FQNEAQ (reference sequence). There are 15 residues in the CDR3. CDR3 sequence reads: CASSPGQGRDTEAFF. CDR3 nucleotide sequence: TGTGCCAGCAGCCCAGGACAGGGTAGGGACACTGAAGCTTTCTTT.

This clone has just one count. This chain links TRBV13 with TRBJ2-5, with D possibly matching TRBD1 (6 bases). This CDR3 spans 14 amino acids. Germline V gene data show CDR1 as PRHDT and CDR2 as FYEKMQ (reference sequence). The V gene lost 5 bases and the J gene lost 2 bases, with 12 bases spanning the gap. CDR3: CASSRGQNQETQYF. In DNA form, the CDR3 reads TGTGCCAGCAGCCGCGGACAGAATCAAGAGACCCAGTACTTC.

The gene calls are TRBV6-1 and TRBJ1-1; D is undetermined. Trimming shortened V by 2 bases and J by 5 bases, and 6 bases separated the two germline ends. The CDR3 length is 12 residues. Germline V gene sequence: CDR1 MNHNS, CDR2 SASEGT. In DNA, the CDR3 is TGTGCCAGCAGTGAACGGGAGACTGAAGCTTTCTTT. Its protein product is CASSERETEAFF.

This chain links TRBV29-1 with TRBJ1-5, with D possibly TRBD1 on 5 matching bases. The CDR3 sequence is 13 residues long. The ends were cut back, 6 bases at V and 2 bases at J, with 11 bases in the middle. CDR1 is SQVTM and CDR2 is ANQGSEA in the germline V gene. The CDR3, as DNA: TGCAGCGTCCAGGGAATGGGCAATCAGCCCCAGCATTTT. This sequence encodes CSVQGMGNQPQHF. Full variable domain (rest looked up from reference TRBV29-1 and TRBJ1-5): SAVISQKPSRDICQRGTSLTIQCQVDSQVTMMFWYRQQPGQSLTLIATANQGSEATYESGFVIDKFPISRPNLTFSTLTVSNMSPEDSSIYLCSVQGMGNQPQHFGDGTRLSIL.

There are a few counts of this clone. The V call is TRBV30, the J call TRBJ2-7, with TRBD1 matching 7 bases. The CDR3 length is 12 residues. With V trimmed by 3 bases and J by 3 bases, 2 bases remained unmatched. The germline gives CDR1 GTSNPN, CDR2 SVGIG (reference sequence). CDR3 region: CAWRDRNYEQYF. CDR3 bases: TGTGCCTGGAGGGACAGGAACTACGAGCAGTACTTC.

V gene TRBV6-6 combines with J gene TRBJ1-5; D unclear. The V and J ends lost 8 bases and 3 bases respectively, with 11 bases between them. Germline V gene sequence: CDR1 MNHNY, CDR2 SVGAGI (reference sequence). This CDR3 has 13 residues. The DNA of the CDR3 is TGTGCCAGCGGGTCGGGGAACAATCAGCCCCAGCATTTT. Translation: CASGSGNNQPQHF.

This chain links TRBV7-2 with TRBJ1-5; 10 nucleotides align to TRBD1. This CDR3 comprises 15 residues. V lost 5 bases, J lost 6 bases, and 7 bases stayed unmatched. CDR1 is SGHTA and CDR2 is FQGNSA in the germline V gene. The CDR3 region has the DNA TGTGCCAGCAGCGTGACAGGGGGCGCGGGTCAGCCCCAGCATTTT. Protein: CASSVTGGAGQPQHF.